One sample yielded the 28 T cell receptor beta chains listed below, sequenced in a study of human thymus T cells. Resections that were taken during corrective heart surgery supplied the thymus tissue. Profiled with immunoSEQ multiplex PCR; TCRdb holds only in-frame clones, not every one. The sample has some 130,000 clones; around 94% are singletons. Sequencing was carried out using thymus tissue. The receptors here all came from a boy in the first two years of life with a congenital heart defect but otherwise immunologically healthy.

The V gene is TRBV28, the J gene TRBJ2-7; TRBD2 might be the D (5 bases). V dropped 5 bases and J dropped 5 bases, with 16 bases sitting between them. The germline V gene has CDR1 MDHEN and CDR2 SYDVKM. This CDR3 has 14 amino acids. CDR3 sequence reads: CASSPDRRGHEQYF. For the CDR3, the DNA is TGTGCCAGCAGTCCCGACCGCCGAGGGCACGAGCAGTACTTC.

This chain connects TRBV25-1 to TRBJ1-2; no firm D call. Trimming stripped 3 bases from V and 8 bases from J, with 10 bases between. This CDR3 is built from 12 residues. In germline, CDR1 is MGHDK, CDR2 SYGVNS. The CDR3 reads CASSEGWRGYTF. In nucleotides, the CDR3 is TGTGCCAGCAGTGAGGGGTGGAGGGGCTACACCTTC.

This clone was counted between two and nine times. This chain links TRBV27 with TRBJ1-2; 7 positions match TRBD1. This CDR3 is 13 amino acids long. Per germline, CDR1 MNHEY and CDR2 SMNVEV (reference sequence). V lost 5 bases, J lost 3 bases, and 3 bases stayed unmatched. In nucleotides, the CDR3 is TGTGCCAGCAGTCACGGACAGGACTATGGCTACACCTTC. It translates to CASSHGQDYGYTF.

The rearrangement links TRBV10-2 to TRBJ2-5, with 8 nucleotides matching TRBD2. This CDR3 has 16 amino acids. The germline V gene encodes CDR1 WSHSY and CDR2 SAAADI. The junction had 10 bases not matched to a gene; V was cut back by 6 bases and J by 1 base. CDR3 DNA: TGCGCCAGCAGATTTTATTCCGGGACTAGCCAAGAGACCCAGTACTTC. Protein: CASRFYSGTSQETQYF.

The rearrangement joins TRBV10-3 to TRBJ2-3; 10 bases are a match to TRBD2. Per the germline V gene, CDR1 is ENHRY and CDR2 is SYGVKD. V trimming: 2 bases; J trimming: 4 bases; junction bases outside the gene matches: 3. The CDR3 runs to 15 residues. CDR3 amino acids: CAISEPAGGSDTQYF. In nucleotides, the CDR3 is TGTGCCATCAGTGAGCCAGCGGGGGGGTCAGATACGCAGTATTTT.

The chain carries TRBV7-2 and TRBJ2-7; D unresolved. The CDR3 totals 12 residues. The V and J ends lost 4 bases and 2 bases respectively, with 6 bases between them. Germline V lookup: CDR1 SGHTA, CDR2 FQGNSA. The CDR3 sequence is CASSSYAYEQYF. In nucleotides, the CDR3 is TGTGCCAGCAGCTCGTACGCCTACGAGCAGTACTTC.

The genes are TRBV29-1 and TRBJ1-1; TRBD1 is a possible D gene (5 bases). The CDR3 consists of 14 residues. Germline V gene data show CDR1 as SQVTM and CDR2 as ANQGSEA. Trimming took 7 bases from V and 1 from J, leaving 16 bases between them. The CDR3 bases are TGCAGCGCCGACCCCAGGGCCGGGAACACTGAAGCTTTCTTT. It encodes CSADPRAGNTEAFF.

The chain couples TRBV10-3 to TRBJ2-1; maybe TRBD2 (5 bases). The germline V gene has CDR1 ENHRY and CDR2 SYGVKD. The CDR3 has 15 amino acids. V was cut by 6 bases and J by 4 bases, with 16 bases left in between. This chain's CDR3 is CAISLLSSRYNEQFF. CDR3 coding DNA: TGTGCCATCAGCCTCCTTTCTAGCCGATACAATGAGCAGTTCTTC.

This clone was picked up one time. This chain links TRBV4-3 with TRBJ2-3; 7 bases map to TRBD2. The germline V gene has CDR1 LGHNA and CDR2 YSLEER. The CDR3 covers 18 residues. J was trimmed by 0 bases and V by 1 base; bases with no gene match: 10. The CDR3 DNA reads as TGCGCCAGCAGCCAAGGGGGCCTAGCGGTTACTAGCACAGATACGCAGTATTTT. Translation gives CASSQGGLAVTSTDTQYF.

J is TRBJ1-2 and V is TRBV6-4, with 7 bases identical to TRBD1. Trimming removed 6 bases from V and 7 bases from J; junction bases left unmatched: 11. Germline V lookup: CDR1 MRHNA, CDR2 SNTAGT. The length of the CDR3 is 14 residues. CDR3 loop: CASSPGGAESGYTF. The CDR3 bases are TGTGCCAGCAGCCCAGGGGGAGCGGAGAGTGGCTACACCTTC.

The V call is TRBV2, the J call TRBJ2-5, with D uncertain. Germline loops: CDR1 SNHLY, CDR2 FYNNEI. The ends were cut back, 4 bases at V and 5 bases at J, with 8 bases in the middle. The CDR3 is 12 amino acids. The CDR3 region is CASSGSWETQYF. The CDR3 coding sequence is TGTGCCAGCAGTGGTAGCTGGGAGACCCAGTACTTC.

The V gene is TRBV29-1, the J gene TRBJ1-1; 9 bases fit TRBD1. The ends lost 7 bases at V and 5 bases at J; junction bases unmatched: 8. This CDR3 has 13 residues. Germline lookup yields CDR1 SQVTM and CDR2 ANQGSEA. In DNA, the CDR3 is TGCAGCGCCCTAAAAGGGACAGGGACTGAAGCTTTCTTT. It yields the protein CSALKGTGTEAFF.

This chain joins TRBV7-9 and TRBJ1-3; tentative D call: TRBD1 (5 bases). This CDR3 region has 17 residues. Germline CDR1 is SEHNR and CDR2 is FQNEAQ (reference sequence). Trimming took 1 base from V and 1 from J, leaving 14 bases between them. The CDR3 nucleotides are TGTGCCAGCAGCTTAGGCAGGGCTGGATATTCTGGAAACACCATATATTTT. Its translation is CASSLGRAGYSGNTIYF.

V and J are TRBV4-3 and TRBJ2-1; 9 bases agree with TRBD2. Per the germline V gene, CDR1 is LGHNA and CDR2 is YSLEER. Trimming removed 3 bases from V and 7 bases from J; junction bases left unmatched: 10. The CDR3 runs to 16 residues. CDR3 in amino acids: CASSQDAGGPGNEQFF. For the CDR3, the DNA is TGCGCCAGCAGCCAGGATGCGGGGGGGCCGGGGAATGAGCAGTTCTTC.

This clone has only a few counts. CDR3 coding DNA: TGTGCCAGCAGCCCCGGACCGAACACTGAAGCTTTCTTT. Its protein is CASSPGPNTEAFF. The gene calls are TRBV7-6 and TRBJ1-1; D is uncertain. The CDR3 runs to 13 residues. V lost 5 bases to trimming and J lost 1 base, with 8 bases between them. Per the germline V gene, CDR1 is SGHVS and CDR2 is FNYEAQ.

The V and J genes are TRBV2 and TRBJ2-7; D may match TRBD1 or TRBD2 (5 bases each). The CDR3 runs 14 residues. V was clipped by 5 bases and J by 6 bases, with 17 bases between them. Germline values: CDR1 SNHLY, CDR2 FYNNEI. In nucleotides, the CDR3 is TGTGCCAGCAGTTTGAGGACGGGGCCGGGCGAGCAGTACTTC. Encoded protein: CASSLRTGPGEQYF.

The CDR3 reads CASRLEGRNEKLFF. The CDR3 DNA sequence: TGTGCAAGTCGCTTAGAGGGTAGAAATGAAAAACTGTTTTTT. This sequence joins TRBV12-2 and TRBJ1-4. TRBV12-2 is flagged as a pseudogene. The CDR3 extends over 14 amino acids.

This chain connects TRBV28 to TRBJ2-7; TRBD1 matches 9 bases. Germline V gives CDR1 MDHEN, CDR2 SYDVKM. This CDR3 comprises 16 residues. Trimming cost V 6 bases and J 3 bases; bases outside gene matches: 12. CDR3 sequence: CASRPTGTGKLYEQYF. The CDR3 DNA reads TGTGCCAGCAGACCCACCGGGACAGGGAAACTCTACGAGCAGTACTTC.

V gene TRBV7-2 combines with J gene TRBJ2-1; TRBD1 agrees at 11 bases. CDR1 is SGHTA, CDR2 FQGNSA, per germline. Trimming took 3 bases from V and 4 from J; bases not matched to a gene: 8. This CDR3 spans 17 amino acids. In nucleotides, the CDR3 is TGTGCCAGCAGCTTCAACCCCCGGGACAGGGGGTACAATGAGCAGTTCTTC. It translates to CASSFNPRDRGYNEQFF.

This rearrangement joins TRBV28 to TRBJ2-1, with 8 bases aligning to TRBD2. The CDR3 totals 15 residues. V shed 6 bases and J 1 base; nucleotides not matched to a gene: 5. The germline V gene has CDR1 MDHEN and CDR2 SYDVKM. CDR3: CASSTLAVSYNEQFF. In DNA, the CDR3 is TGTGCCAGCAGCACACTAGCGGTATCCTACAATGAGCAGTTCTTC.

CDR3 amino acids: CAWQQGEGNEQFF. CDR3 coding DNA: TGTGCCTGGCAACAGGGAGAGGGCAATGAGCAGTTCTTC. This chain joins TRBV30 and TRBJ2-1, with a weak D call TRBD1 (6 bases). This CDR3 has 13 residues. The V gene's germline CDR1 is GTSNPN and CDR2 SVGIG (reference sequence). V shed 5 bases and J shed 6 bases, with 14 bases lying between them.

CDR3 amino acids: CATSSPRTGDNEQFF. In DNA form, the CDR3 reads TGTGCCACCAGCAGTCCTAGGACAGGGGACAATGAGCAGTTCTTC. J is TRBJ2-1 and V is TRBV15; 9 nucleotides line up with TRBD1. Germline assignment: CDR1 LNHNV and CDR2 YYDKDF (reference sequence). This CDR3 is 15 amino acids long. V shed 3 bases and J 5 bases; nucleotides not matched to a gene: 5.

The chain links TRBV11-2 to TRBJ1-3, with a weak D call TRBD1 (5 bases). Germline V gene sequence: CDR1 SGHAT, CDR2 FQNNGV. V lost 0 bases, J lost 4 bases, and 16 bases lay in between. CDR3 size: 17 residues. CDR3 sequence: CASSLEALGGIGNTIYF. The CDR3 nucleotides read TGTGCCAGCAGCTTAGAGGCCCTCGGGGGAATCGGAAACACCATATATTTT.

This clone was counted only a few times. This CDR3 reads CASRDRGRGTEAFF. The CDR3 nucleotides read TGTGCCAGCAGGGACAGGGGGAGGGGTACTGAAGCTTTCTTT. This chain uses TRBV2 with TRBJ1-1; 10 nucleotides match TRBD1. Germline lookup yields CDR1 SNHLY and CDR2 FYNNEI. The CDR3 consists of 14 residues. V shed 6 bases and J 5 bases; nucleotides not matched to a gene: 6.

This chain connects TRBV6-1 to TRBJ1-3; D uncertain. Germline V CDR1 and CDR2: MNHNS, SASEGT. This CDR3 is built from 18 residues. Trimming stripped 2 bases from V and 0 bases from J, with 17 bases between. For the CDR3, the DNA is TGTGCCAGCAGTGAAAACCGGGGTAACTCCCACTCTGGAAACACCATATATTTT. This gives the protein CASSENRGNSHSGNTIYF.

This chain links TRBV6-5 with TRBJ2-1, with D hard to call. Between the trimmed V and J ends, which lost 6 bases and 0 bases, there was a span of 12 bases. The length of the CDR3 is 15 residues. The germline V gene encodes CDR1 MNHEY and CDR2 SVGAGI. The CDR3 sequence is CASRAARSSYNEQFF. CDR3 nucleotides: TGTGCCAGCAGGGCAGCCAGGAGCTCCTACAATGAGCAGTTCTTC.

The rearrangement uses TRBV28 and TRBJ1-6; a weak D match, TRBD1 (5 bases). The CDR3 contains 14 residues. Germline V gene sequence: CDR1 MDHEN, CDR2 SYDVKM. The V end lost 6 bases, the J end lost 9 bases, and 15 bases lay between the germline ends. The chain's CDR3 is CASRRRGVGSPLHF. DNA of the CDR3: TGTGCCAGCAGACGGCGAGGGGTTGGTTCACCCCTCCACTTT.

The V call is TRBV28, the J call TRBJ1-5; a weak D match, TRBD1 (6 bases). The CDR3 has 13 residues. Trimming removed 1 base at V and 7 bases at J, with 8 bases between. CDR1 MDHEN and CDR2 SYDVKM come from the germline V gene. The CDR3 spells CASSLLGGQPQHF. Here the CDR3 DNA reads TGTGCCAGCAGTTTATTAGGGGGACAGCCCCAGCATTTT. Drawing the rest from reference TRBV28 and TRBJ1-5, the complete variable domain is DVKVTQSSRYLVKRTGEKVFLECVQDMDHENMFWYRQDPGLGLRLIYFSYDVKMKEKGDIPEGYSVSREKKERFSLILESASTNQTSMYLCASSLLGGQPQHFGDGTRLSIL.